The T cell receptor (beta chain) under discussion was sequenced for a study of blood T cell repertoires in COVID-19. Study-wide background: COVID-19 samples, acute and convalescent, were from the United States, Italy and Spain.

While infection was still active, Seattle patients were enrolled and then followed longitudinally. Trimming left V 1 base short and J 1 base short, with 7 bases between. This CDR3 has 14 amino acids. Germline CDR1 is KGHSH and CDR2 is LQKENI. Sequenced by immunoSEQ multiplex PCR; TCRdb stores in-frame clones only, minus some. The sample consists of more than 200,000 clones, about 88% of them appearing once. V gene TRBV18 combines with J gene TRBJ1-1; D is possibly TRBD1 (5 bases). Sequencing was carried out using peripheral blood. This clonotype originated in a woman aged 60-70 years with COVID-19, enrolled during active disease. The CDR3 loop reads CASSPLQGNTEAFF. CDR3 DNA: TGTGCCAGCTCACCACTGCAGGGGAACACTGAAGCTTTCTTT.